This T cell receptor (beta chain) was found in a study of graft-versus-host responses after intestinal transplantation. Background on the study: Isolated intestinal, liver-intestinal, or multivisceral transplants had been given to the recipients. Anti-thymocyte globulin was used for induction in all recipients, who then took tacrolimus and steroids for around 3 years.

Study-wide results and limits: Peak GvH clone levels in circulation were associated with early post-transplant HvG declines. Individuals who had graft-donor T cell macrochimerism had allografts that showed high graft-versus-host to host-versus-graft clonal ratios.

Assay: immunoSEQ multiplex PCR; the TCRdb copy retains only in-frame clones and omits some. The table has about 94,000 clones, 90% to 95% seen once. V dropped 0 bases and J dropped 3; count of bases not matched to a gene: 8. Germline assignment: CDR1 ENHRY and CDR2 SYGVKD. The CDR3 length is 19 residues. On this clone itself: Its antigen is not identified.

The chain uses TRBV10-3 and TRBJ2-1, with TRBD2 matching 13 bases. The source of this sequence is a human donor who received an intestinal transplant. The sequenced sample was unstimulated CD8+ T cells sorted from spleen or lymph node cells, obtained before intestinal transplant. The CDR3 loop is CAISESESGLAGFYNEQFF. The DNA for the CDR3 is TGTGCCATCAGTGAGTCGGAATCGGGACTAGCGGGATTCTACAATGAGCAGTTCTTC.